These 4 T cell receptor beta chains were all obtained from the same sample, sequenced in a study of T cell changes during pregnancy in multiple sclerosis. Clones were read by immunoSEQ multiplex PCR, and TCRdb kept only the in-frame ones, dropping some. This table has tens of thousands of clones, around 92% appearing once. This specimen consisted of CD4+ T cells from peripheral blood mononuclear cells, obtained after pregnancy. Receptors were obtained from a female donor with multiple sclerosis, enrolled in a pregnancy study.

The chain recombines TRBV18 with TRBJ1-1; 7 bases are a match to TRBD1. The CDR3 has 14 amino acids. Germline CDR1 KGHSH, CDR2 LQKENI. V dropped 4 bases and J dropped 1; count of bases not matched to a gene: 3. The CDR3 protein is CASSQQGGNTEAFF. DNA of the CDR3: TGTGCCAGCTCACAGCAGGGGGGGAACACTGAAGCTTTCTTT.

The chain uses TRBV6-1 and TRBJ1-2, with D tentatively TRBD1 (5 bases). Germline lookup yields CDR1 MNHNS and CDR2 SASEGT. The V gene lost 3 bases and the J gene lost 3 bases, with 11 bases spanning the gap. The CDR3 extends over 14 amino acids. CDR3 in amino acids: CASSDIAGYYGYTF. DNA of the CDR3: TGTGCCAGCAGTGATATCGCAGGGTACTATGGCTACACCTTC.

Concerning this clone itself: Germline and junction disagree at one end, which may indicate a read error. The chain couples TRBV5-4 to TRBJ1-6; tentatively, D is TRBD1 (5 bases). In germline, CDR1 is SGHNT, CDR2 YYREEE (reference sequence). This CDR3 is built from 15 residues. CDR3 sequence reads: CASSRYGHLASALHF. Written as DNA, the CDR3 is TGTGCCAGCAGCCGATACGGACACCTGGCTTCAGCCCTCCACTTT.

This clone has a single count. The V and J genes are TRBV5-5 and TRBJ2-1, with 8 nucleotides matching TRBD2. CDR1 is SGHKS, CDR2 YYEKEE, per germline (reference sequence). V gave up 0 bases and J gave up 5 bases; unmatched junction bases: 4. The CDR3 extends over 15 amino acids. The CDR3 loop is CASSLARGGHNEQFF. The CDR3, as DNA: TGTGCCAGCAGCTTGGCCCGGGGGGGCCACAATGAGCAGTTCTTC.